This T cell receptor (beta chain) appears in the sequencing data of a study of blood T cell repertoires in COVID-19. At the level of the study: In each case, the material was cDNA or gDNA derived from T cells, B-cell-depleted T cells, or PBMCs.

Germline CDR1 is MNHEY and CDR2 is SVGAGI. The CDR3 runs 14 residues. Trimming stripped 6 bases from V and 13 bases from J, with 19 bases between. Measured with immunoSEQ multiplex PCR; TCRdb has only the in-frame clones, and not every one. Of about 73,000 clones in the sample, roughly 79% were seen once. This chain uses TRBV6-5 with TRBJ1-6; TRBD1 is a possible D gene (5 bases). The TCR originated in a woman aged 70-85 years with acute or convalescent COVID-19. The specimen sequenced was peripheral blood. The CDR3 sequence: CASSRQTTGNPLHF. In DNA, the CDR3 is TGTGCCAGCAGCCGACAGACAACGGGTAATCCCCTCCACTTT.